These 13 T cell receptor beta chains originate from one sample sequenced in a study of T cell clonality in common variable immunodeficiency. Here immunoSEQ multiplex PCR was the method, and the copy in TCRdb shows in-frame clones only, minus some. Recorded here are tens of thousands of clones, with no singletons, and the ten leading clones hold 1.3% to 1.5%. The sequenced sample was peripheral blood mononuclear cells. These receptors all stem from a person between 18 and 75 years old in good health.

This clone was observed at least ten times. The read stops 3 residues short of the end of the CDR3; the missing end is completed from the germline J gene. V gene TRBV20-1 combines with J gene TRBJ2-1; a weak D match, TRBD1 (6 bases). The V and J ends lost 6 bases and 2 bases respectively, with 8 bases between them. This CDR3 region has 12 residues. The V gene's germline CDR1 is DFQATT and CDR2 SNEGSKA (reference sequence). This CDR3 is CSAEGAYNEQFF. The sequenced part of the CDR3 DNA is TGCAGTGCCGAGGGGGCCTACAATGAG.

This clone has at least ten counts. The read stops 3 residues short of the end of the CDR3; the missing end is completed from the germline J gene. The V gene is TRBV7-2, the J gene TRBJ1-2, with TRBD1 matching over 8 bases. The germline CDR1 and CDR2 sequences are SGHTA and FQGNSA. The CDR3 consists of 15 residues. The ends lost 3 bases at V and 0 bases at J; junction bases unmatched: 3. The CDR3 protein is CASSLDRASNYGYTF. The DNA read from the CDR3 is TGTGCCAGCAGCTTGGACAGGGCCTCTAACTATGGC.

Many counts were recorded for this clone. The CDR3 end is not reached by the read, which stops 3 residues before it; the germline J gene fills it in. The rearrangement joins TRBV20-1 to TRBJ2-1; 7 bases fit TRBD2. Germline CDR1 is DFQATT and CDR2 is SNEGSKA (reference sequence). The J segment lost 7 bases and the V segment lost 6 bases, leaving 12 bases of the junction unmatched. The CDR3 has 14 residues. The chain's CDR3 is CSAPLAGVGNEQFF. Incomplete CDR3 DNA: TGCAGTGCCCCCTTGGCGGGAGTGGGGAATGAG.

The sample holds many counts of this clone. The read comes to an end 3 residues before the CDR3 does, leaving the germline J gene to fill in the end. The rearrangement uses TRBV5-1 and TRBJ2-5; D may be TRBD1 (6 bases). Trimming left V 0 bases short and J 5 bases short, with 11 bases between. Per germline, CDR1 SGHRS and CDR2 YFSETQ. This CDR3 has 14 residues. This chain's CDR3 is CASSLEGTGETQYF. Partial CDR3 DNA: TGCGCCAGCAGCTTGGAAGGCACAGGGGAGACC. The entire variable domain, with the rest obtained from reference TRBV5-1 and TRBJ2-5, is as follows: KAGVTQTPRYLIKTRGQQVTLSCSPISGHRSVSWYQQTPGQGLQFLFEYFSETQRNKGNFPGRFSGRQFSNSRSEMNVSTLELGDSALYLCASSLEGTGETQYFGPGTRLLVL.

In regard to this clone: The read gets to within 3 residues of the CDR3 end, and the germline J gene fills in the rest. The chain recombines TRBV29-1 with TRBJ1-5, with D maybe TRBD1 (6 bases). V was pared by 7 bases and J by 7 bases, with 17 bases between. This CDR3 comprises 13 residues. Per the germline V gene, CDR1 is SQVTM and CDR2 is ANQGSEA. The CDR3 spells CSAGGRGGQPQHF. The CDR3 bases that were read are TGCAGCGCCGGCGGCAGGGGAGGACAGCCC.

This clone was detected many times. Read data end 3 residues before the CDR3 end; the end is taken from the germline J gene. This chain connects TRBV20-1 to TRBJ2-7, with TRBD2 matching over 8 bases. The CDR3 loop spans 14 amino acids. CDR1 is DFQATT and CDR2 is SNEGSKA in the germline V gene (reference sequence). The V segment lost 3 bases and the J segment 5 bases; nucleotides outside the gene matches: 9. The sequenced part of the CDR3 DNA is TGCAGTGCTAGCCCACTACGCGGGAGGAACGAG. Protein: CSASPLRGRNE. The CDR3 reads in full as CSASPLRGRNEQYF.

This clone appeared many times. Here the CDR3 reads CSAPSGSSSTGELFF. CDR3 DNA, as far as it was read: TGCAGTGCTCCTTCCGGGTCCTCGTCCACCGGGGAG. The chain uses TRBV20-1 and TRBJ2-2; D unresolved. The CDR3 end lies 3 residues beyond the end of the read and is filled in from the germline J gene. Germline loops: CDR1 DFQATT, CDR2 SNEGSKA (reference sequence). CDR3 length: 15 amino acids. The V end lost 5 bases, the J end lost 4 bases, and 17 bases lay between the germline ends.

This clone has at least ten counts. The missing CDR3 end, 3 residues past where the read stops, is filled in from the germline J gene. V usage is TRBV19 and J usage is TRBJ1-4; 8 positions match TRBD1. Germline V CDR1 and CDR2: LNHDA, SQIVND (reference sequence). This CDR3 region has 16 residues. The CDR3: CASRMEFGQGPHRLFF. CDR3 DNA, as far as it was read: TGTGCCAGTAGGATGGAATTCGGACAGGGCCCCCATCGA.

This clone was seen ten or more times. The missing CDR3 end, 3 residues past where the read stops, is filled in from the germline J gene. This chain connects TRBV5-6 to TRBJ1-1, with unresolved D. The CDR3 is made up of 12 amino acids. Looked up from germline, CDR1 is SGHDT and CDR2 is YYEEEE. V was clipped by 0 bases and J by 6 bases, with 6 bases between them. The sequenced CDR3 bases are TGTGCCAGCAGCTTGGAGGCAGCTGAA. This sequence encodes CASSLEAAE. The CDR3 in full is CASSLEAAEAFF.

Many counts were recorded for this clone. From the germline J gene comes the end of the CDR3, since the read stops 3 residues before it. J is TRBJ2-7 and V is TRBV28; 10 bases are shared with TRBD2. Trimming removed 6 bases from V and 4 bases from J; junction bases left unmatched: 9. The CDR3 length is 15 residues. CDR1 is MDHEN, CDR2 SYDVKM, per germline. The part of the CDR3 DNA that was read is TGTGCCAGCAGCATGACCCAAGCGGGAGGGTACGAG. Translated: CASSMTQAGGYE. The complete CDR3 sequence is CASSMTQAGGYEQYF.

This clone was detected ten times or more. The read ends 3 residues early relative to the CDR3; the germline J gene fills the gap. J is TRBJ1-2 and V is TRBV7-2, with D tentatively TRBD1 (5 bases). This CDR3 region has 14 residues. With 5 bases removed from V and 6 bases from J, the gap between germline ends came to 16 bases. CDR1 is SGHTA and CDR2 is FQGNSA in the germline V gene. The covered CDR3 bases are TGTGCCAGCAGCATGGGACTTTCGGCTAATGGC. This codes for CASSMGLSANG. The whole CDR3 region reads CASSMGLSANGYTF.

The CDR3 reads CASSFSAGNYGYTF. Incomplete CDR3 DNA: TGTGCCAGCAGCTTTTCCGCAGGGAACTATGGC. V gene TRBV11-2 combines with J gene TRBJ1-2; the D gene is possibly TRBD1 (5 bases). The CDR3 goes on 3 residues after the read ends, and that part is filled in from the germline J gene. Germline V gene lookup returns CDR1 SGHAT and CDR2 FQNNGV. V was cut by 3 bases and J by 2 bases, with 10 bases left in between. The CDR3 consists of 14 residues.

This clone was detected ten times or more. The CDR3 extends 3 residues past the end of the read, so its final part is completed from the germline J gene. V gene TRBV12-3 or TRBV12-4 combines with J gene TRBJ1-4; D not resolved. This CDR3 region has 14 residues. The V gene lost 3 bases and the J gene lost 0 bases, with 5 bases spanning the gap. CDR3 bases read: TGTGCCAGCAGTTTCAGTACAACTAATGAAAAA. This translates into CASSFSTTNEK. The full CDR3 reads CASSFSTTNEKLFF.